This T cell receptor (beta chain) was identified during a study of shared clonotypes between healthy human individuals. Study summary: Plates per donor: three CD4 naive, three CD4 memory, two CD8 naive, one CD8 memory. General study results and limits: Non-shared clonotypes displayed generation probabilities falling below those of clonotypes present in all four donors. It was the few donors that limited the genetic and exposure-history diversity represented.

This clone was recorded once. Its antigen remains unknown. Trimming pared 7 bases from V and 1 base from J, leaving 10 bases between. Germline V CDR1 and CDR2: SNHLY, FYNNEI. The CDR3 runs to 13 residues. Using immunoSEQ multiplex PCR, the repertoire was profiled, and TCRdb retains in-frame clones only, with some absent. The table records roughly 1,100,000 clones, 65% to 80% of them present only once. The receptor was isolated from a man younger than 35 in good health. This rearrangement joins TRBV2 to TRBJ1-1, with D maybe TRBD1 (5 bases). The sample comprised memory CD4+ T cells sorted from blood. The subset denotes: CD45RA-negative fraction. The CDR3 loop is CASNFGGNTEAFF. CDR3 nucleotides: TGTGCCAGCAACTTTGGGGGGAACACTGAAGCTTTCTTT. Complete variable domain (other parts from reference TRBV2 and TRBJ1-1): EPEVTQTPSHQVTQMGQEVILRCVPISNHLYFYWYRQILGQKVEFLVSFYNNEISEKSEIFDDQFSVERPDGSNFTLKIRSTKLEDSAMYFCASNFGGNTEAFFGQGTRLTVV.